The clone carrying this T cell receptor (beta chain) was seen more than once but under ten times. A multiplex PCR was run with 60 Vbeta primers and 13 Jbeta primers. The table came from immunoSEQ multiplex PCR; TCRdb's copy has only in-frame clones and leaves some out. Of more than 80,000 clones listed, around 70% were seen once; the top ten hold 2.5% to 3%. V dropped 4 bases and J dropped 13 bases, with 19 bases sitting between them. The length of the CDR3 is 13 residues. The germline V gene encodes CDR1 SGHTA and CDR2 FQGTGA. The data originate from a study of cytomegalovirus exposure and HLA in healthy donors.

The chain joins TRBV7-3 to TRBJ1-2, with D tentatively TRBD1 (6 bases). The sequence came from a man aged 50 to 60 in good health and CMV-seronegative. The source material was PBMCs. CDR3 bases: TGTGCCAGCAGCTCCGCAGGACAGTTCTCACTCACCTTC. It yields the protein CASSSAGQFSLTF. The full variable domain, in which reference TRBV7-3 and TRBJ1-2 provide the parts outside the CDR3, is GAGVSQTPSNKVTEKGKYVELRCDPISGHTALYWYRQSLGQGPEFLIYFQGTGAADDSGLPNDRFFAVRPEGSVSTLKIQRTERGDSAVYLCASSSAGQFSLTFGSGTRLTVV.